The present T cell receptor (beta chain) was sequenced within a study of blood T cell repertoires in COVID-19. TCRdb's table, derived via immunoSEQ multiplex PCR, lists solely in-frame clones and lacks some. The sample includes hundreds of thousands of clones, about nine tenths of them seen just once. J gave up 4 bases and V 4 bases, and 6 bases lay outside the gene matches. The CDR3 covers 15 residues. Germline V CDR1 and CDR2: SGHKS, YYEKEE (reference sequence). The sample was PBMCs or T cells enriched from blood (not recorded which). The chain links TRBV5-5 to TRBJ2-2; 8 nucleotides agree with TRBD2. The TCR comes from a man younger than 45 who had recovered from COVID-19. In DNA form, the CDR3 reads TGTGCCAGCAGCCCGACCGGGACTAGCACCGGGGAGCTGTTTTTT. Translating gives CASSPTGTSTGELFF.